The 18 T cell receptor beta chains below all came from one sample that was sequenced in a study of OX40 agonist ivuxolimab in advanced cancers. Using immunoSEQ multiplex PCR, the repertoire was profiled, and TCRdb retains in-frame clones only, with some absent. The sample records roughly 40,000 clones, around 89% being singletons. The source was CD4+ or CD8+ T cells sorted from blood, collected in a trial of the OX40 agonist ivuxolimab. The receptors stem from an adult with an advanced solid tumor such as melanoma, head and neck, liver or kidney cancer.

The rearrangement uses TRBV20-1 and TRBJ2-7; D unclear. The CDR3 runs 11 residues. The V end was cut by 5 bases, the J end by 1 base, with 6 bases between. CDR1 and CDR2 (germline): DFQATT, SNEGSKA (reference sequence). As DNA, the CDR3 is TGCAGTGCTCTAGGGTCCTACGAGCAGTACTTC. It codes for CSALGSYEQYF.

This chain connects TRBV6-1 to TRBJ2-7; tentative D call: TRBD1 (6 bases). The CDR3 is 14 residues long. V lost 5 bases to trimming and J lost 5 bases, with 16 bases between them. The V gene's germline CDR1 is MNHNS and CDR2 SASEGT. Written as DNA, the CDR3 is TGTGCCAGCAGTCTGCCAGGGGTATGGAACGAGCAGTACTTC. As protein: CASSLPGVWNEQYF.

DNA for the CDR3: TGCGCCAGCAGCTTGGCGACTACAAAAGAGACCCAGTACTTC. This encodes CASSLATTKETQYF. The rearrangement uses TRBV5-1 and TRBJ2-5; TRBD2 might be the D (5 bases). The CDR3 covers 14 residues. The V gene lost 0 bases and the J gene lost 3 bases, with 9 bases spanning the gap. Germline CDR1 and CDR2: SGHRS and YFSETQ. The whole variable domain, remainder taken from reference TRBV5-1 and TRBJ2-5, is KAGVTQTPRYLIKTRGQQVTLSCSPISGHRSVSWYQQTPGQGLQFLFEYFSETQRNKGNFPGRFSGRQFSNSRSEMNVSTLELGDSALYLCASSLATTKETQYFGPGTRLLVL.

The chain recombines TRBV15 with TRBJ1-4; D gene unclear. Germline CDR1 reads LNHNV; CDR2 reads YYDKDF (reference sequence). The CDR3 sequence is 16 residues long. Trimming took off 9 bases at V and 0 bases at J, with 17 bases between the two ends. For the CDR3, the DNA is TGTGCCACTTCTCGGGATCGTGCAGCAACTAATGAAAAACTGTTTTTT. It is translated as CATSRDRAATNEKLFF.

This chain links TRBV30 with TRBJ2-1; D unresolved. The V and J ends lost 0 bases and 0 bases respectively, with 3 bases between them. The V gene's germline CDR1 is GTSNPN and CDR2 SVGIG (reference sequence). The CDR3 contains 13 residues. CDR3 nucleotides: TGTGCCTGGAGTGTTCGCTCCTACAATGAGCAGTTCTTC. Translation: CAWSVRSYNEQFF. The variable domain in full, with the rest retrieved from reference TRBV30 and TRBJ2-1, is SQTIHQWPATLVQPVGSPLSLECTVEGTSNPNLYWYRQAAGRGLQLLFYSVGIGQISSEVPQNLSASRPQDRQFILSSKKLLLSDSGFYLCAWSVRSYNEQFFGPGTRLTVL.

V is TRBV27 and J is TRBJ2-6; 14 nucleotides agree with TRBD2. Trimming at V came to 9 bases and at J to 0 bases, leaving 1 base not matched to a gene. This CDR3 spans 16 amino acids. CDR1 and CDR2 from the germline V gene are MNHEY and SMNVEV (reference sequence). CDR3 amino acids: CASGTSGSSGANVLTF. The CDR3 DNA reads TGTGCCAGTGGGACTAGCGGGAGCTCTGGGGCCAACGTCCTGACTTTC.

The chain combines TRBV7-3 with TRBJ2-5; 13 positions match TRBD2. The CDR3 covers 16 residues. V trimming: 5 bases; J trimming: 1 base; junction bases outside the gene matches: 4. CDR1 and CDR2 (germline): SGHTA, FQGTGA. The CDR3 region has the DNA TGTGCCAGCAGCCTGGGACTAGCGGGATTCCAAGAGACCCAGTACTTC. Amino acid sequence: CASSLGLAGFQETQYF.

The gene calls are TRBV7-9 and TRBJ2-3; 7 nucleotides agree with TRBD1. The V gene end was trimmed by 10 bases and the J gene end by 1 base; junction bases not matched to a gene: 8. This CDR3 is built from 14 residues. Germline V gene lookup returns CDR1 SEHNR and CDR2 FQNEAQ (reference sequence). The CDR3 reads CATQVGQGTDTQYF. For the CDR3, the DNA is TGTGCCACCCAAGTTGGACAGGGCACAGATACGCAGTATTTT. The full variable domain, completed using reference TRBV7-9 and TRBJ2-3, is DTGVSQNPRHKITKRGQNVTFRCDPISEHNRLYWYRQTLGQGPEFLTYFQNEAQLEKSRLLSDRFSAERPKGSFSTLEIQRTEQGDSAMYLCATQVGQGTDTQYFGPGTRLTVL.

This clone was counted a single time. The CDR3 DNA reads as TGTGCCATCAGGGGGGTCAGGGGGAGAGTTGGCGGGAGCCACGAGCAGTACTTC. Protein: CAIRGVRGRVGGSHEQYF. V usage is TRBV10-3 and J usage is TRBJ2-7; D assignment may be TRBD1 or TRBD2 (7 bases each). CDR3 length: 18 residues. Trimming shortened V by 6 bases and J by 5 bases, and 29 bases separated the two germline ends. CDR1 and CDR2 (germline): ENHRY, SYGVKD.

V is TRBV15 and J is TRBJ1-3, with a possible D match to TRBD1 (5 bases). V was clipped by 6 bases and J by 2 bases, with 8 bases between them. The CDR3 has 13 amino acids. From germline, CDR1 is LNHNV and CDR2 YYDKDF (reference sequence). This CDR3 reads CATSGDAGNTIYF. In nucleotides, the CDR3 is TGTGCCACCAGTGGGGACGCTGGAAACACCATATATTTT.

The rearrangement uses TRBV14 and TRBJ1-2; 7 bases fit TRBD1. Trimming cost V 4 bases and J 8 bases; bases outside gene matches: 7. Germline V lookup: CDR1 SGHDN, CDR2 FVKESK. This CDR3 is built from 13 residues. CDR3 nucleotides: TGTGCCAGCAGCCTGGACAGGACCCTAGGCTACACCTTC. This codes for CASSLDRTLGYTF.

V and J are TRBV5-8 and TRBJ2-6; 9 nucleotides agree with TRBD1. After removal of 4 bases from V and 2 bases from J, the junction contained 7 bases not matched to a gene. This CDR3 is built from 17 residues. Per germline, CDR1 SGHTS and CDR2 YDEGEE. CDR3 in amino acids: CASSRITGGAGANVLTF. CDR3 nucleotide sequence: TGTGCCAGCAGCCGAATCACAGGGGGCGCTGGGGCCAACGTCCTGACTTTC.

J is TRBJ1-1 and V is TRBV21-1; no DNA check was done on the table's D call, TRBD1. TRBV21-1 is labeled a pseudogene. This CDR3 has 14 amino acids. CDR3 DNA sequence: TGTGCCAGCAGCAAGGGGCAGCTGAACACTGAAGCTTTCTTT. Amino acid sequence: CASSKGQLNTEAFF.

This chain joins TRBV11-3 and TRBJ2-2; TRBD1 agrees at 8 bases. CDR1 is SGHNT and CDR2 is YENEEA in the germline V gene. V was pared by 4 bases and J by 6 bases, with 4 bases of the junction left unmatched. This CDR3 has 14 residues. CDR3 DNA sequence: TGTGCCAGCAGCTCCACGACAGGGGCCGGGGAGCTGTTTTTT. Protein: CASSSTTGAGELFF.

V and J are TRBV9 and TRBJ2-7, with a tentative D call TRBD2 (6 bases). V lost 2 bases and J lost 3, with 9 bases in between. Germline V gene sequence: CDR1 SGDLS, CDR2 YYNGEE. CDR3 length equals 13 residues. The CDR3 spells CASSVSGVYEQYF. The DNA for the CDR3 is TGTGCCAGCAGCGTTTCGGGAGTCTACGAGCAGTACTTC.

The V and J genes are TRBV6-5 and TRBJ2-7, with D perhaps matching TRBD1 (5 bases). Germline-derived CDR1 and CDR2 are MNHEY and SVGAGI. V was pared by 5 bases and J by 0 bases, with 11 bases between. The CDR3 consists of 14 residues. The CDR3 protein is CASSAPGFSYEQYF. The CDR3 DNA reads TGTGCCAGCAGTGCTCCAGGGTTCTCCTACGAGCAGTACTTC.

This sequence joins TRBV2 and TRBJ1-5, with 9 bases matching TRBD1. The V gene end was trimmed by 4 bases and the J gene end by 2 bases; junction bases not matched to a gene: 9. The CDR3 is 17 amino acids. From germline, CDR1 is SNHLY and CDR2 FYNNEI. Written as DNA, the CDR3 is TGTGCCAGCAGTGCTCGACAGGGGGTTTGGGGCAATCAGCCCCAGCATTTT. Translating gives CASSARQGVWGNQPQHF. Looking up the rest from reference TRBV2 and TRBJ1-5 gives the full variable domain: EPEVTQTPSHQVTQMGQEVILRCVPISNHLYFYWYRQILGQKVEFLVSFYNNEISEKSEIFDDQFSVERPDGSNFTLKIRSTKLEDSAMYFCASSARQGVWGNQPQHFGDGTRLSIL.

The genes are TRBV19 and TRBJ2-7, with 7 bases matching TRBD2. The CDR3 extends over 14 amino acids. Per germline, CDR1 LNHDA and CDR2 SQIVND (reference sequence). J lost 0 bases, V lost 8 bases, and 7 bases had no gene match. CDR3 in amino acids: CASSGGFYSYEQYF. In nucleotides, the CDR3 is TGTGCCAGTTCGGGGGGTTTCTACTCCTACGAGCAGTACTTC.